The rows below give T cell receptor beta chains drawn from one sample of a study of control samples from healthy donors and cancer patients. This table comes from immunoSEQ multiplex PCR, and its TCRdb copy is limited to in-frame clones, with some not included. The repertoire holds about 150,000 clones, roughly 93% seen once, with roughly 5.5% in the top ten. Sequencing was performed on blood. The receptors stem from a man between 18 and 35 years old in good health. Both conserved end residues are part of each CDR3. A D gene is named only where the DNA matches it firmly. Size is omitted from some rows. Given values are once, few, many or a class for expanded clones.

CDR3aa: CASTVGGGVSNQPQHF
CDR3nt: TGTGCCAGCACAGTGGGGGGAGGGGTTAGCAATCAGCCCCAGCATTTT
abundance: -
v_gene: TRBV2
d_gene: -
j_gene: TRBJ1-5
len: 16

CDR3aa: CASSLLGTANTEAFF
CDR3nt: TGCGCCAGCAGCCTCCTCGGGACAGCGAACACTGAAGCTTTCTTT
abundance: -
v_gene: TRBV5-1
d_gene: TRBD1
j_gene: TRBJ1-1
len: 15

CDR3aa: CASSLVVGGTGYTF
CDR3nt: TGTGCCAGCAGCTTAGTTGTAGGGGGAACTGGCTACACCTTC
abundance: -
v_gene: TRBV7-9
d_gene: -
j_gene: TRBJ1-2
len: 14

CDR3aa: CAWARGTGFGDQPQHF
CDR3nt: TGTGCCTGGGCCCGCGGGACAGGGTTTGGGGATCAGCCCCAGCATTTT
abundance: -
v_gene: TRBV30
d_gene: TRBD1
j_gene: TRBJ1-5
len: 16

CDR3aa: CASSHQAYEQYF
CDR3nt: TGTGCCAGCAGCCATCAGGCCTACGAGCAGTACTTC
abundance: -
v_gene: TRBV5-5
d_gene: -
j_gene: TRBJ2-7
len: 12

CDR3aa: CATRLDSQETQYF
CDR3nt: TGTGCCACCCGATTGGACAGCCAAGAGACCCAGTACTTC
abundance: -
v_gene: TRBV19
d_gene: -
j_gene: TRBJ2-5
len: 13

CDR3aa: CASSTPRQGNYGYTF
CDR3nt: TGTGCCAGCAGCACCCCCCGACAGGGGAACTATGGCTACACCTTC
abundance: -
v_gene: TRBV7-8
d_gene: TRBD1
j_gene: TRBJ1-2
len: 15

CDR3aa: CASSQTTGSIEKLFF
CDR3nt: TGTGCCAGCAGTCAAACGACAGGGAGCATTGAAAAACTGTTTTTT
abundance: -
v_gene: TRBV28
d_gene: TRBD1
j_gene: TRBJ1-4
len: 15

CDR3aa: CASRQGGQGALYF
CDR3nt: TGTGCCAGCAGGCAAGGGGGGCAGGGGGCATTATACTTC
abundance: -
v_gene: TRBV2
d_gene: TRBD1
j_gene: TRBJ1-2
len: 13

CDR3aa: CASLGEIYNEQFF
CDR3nt: TGTGCCAGCCTGGGGGAAATCTACAATGAGCAGTTCTTC
abundance: -
v_gene: TRBV2
d_gene: -
j_gene: TRBJ2-1
len: 13

CDR3aa: CASRGALGANYGYTF
CDR3nt: TGTGCCAGCAGGGGGGCATTAGGTGCTAACTATGGCTACACCTTC
abundance: -
v_gene: TRBV2
d_gene: -
j_gene: TRBJ1-2
len: 15

CDR3aa: CASSLVGTHSQETQYF
CDR3nt: TGTGCCAGCAGCTTAGTTGGGACACATAGCCAAGAGACCCAGTACTTC
abundance: -
v_gene: TRBV11-2
d_gene: -
j_gene: TRBJ2-5
len: 16

CDR3aa: CASSDSQADTQYF
CDR3nt: TGTGCCAGCAGCGATTCACAGGCGGATACGCAGTATTTT
abundance: -
v_gene: TRBV9
d_gene: -
j_gene: TRBJ2-3
len: 13

CDR3aa: CASSQGTGGYGYTF
CDR3nt: TGCGCCAGCAGCCAGGGAACAGGGGGGTATGGCTACACCTTC
abundance: -
v_gene: TRBV5-1
d_gene: TRBD1
j_gene: TRBJ1-2
len: 14

CDR3aa: CASSLGITGTRAEAFF
CDR3nt: TGTGCCAGCAGTTTAGGTATTACGGGGACGCGCGCTGAAGCTTTCTTT
abundance: -
v_gene: TRBV28
d_gene: -
j_gene: TRBJ1-1
len: 16

CDR3aa: CASSFGRVELENTEAFF
CDR3nt: TGTGCCAGCAGCTTCGGGAGGGTCGAACTAGAAAACACTGAAGCTTTCTTT
abundance: -
v_gene: TRBV5-7
d_gene: -
j_gene: TRBJ1-1
len: 17

CDR3aa: CAWSVGVRSGNTIYF
CDR3nt: TGTGCCTGGAGTGTGGGAGTCAGGTCTGGAAACACCATATATTTT
abundance: -
v_gene: TRBV30
d_gene: -
j_gene: TRBJ1-3
len: 15

CDR3aa: CASSETGTGMREQYF
CDR3nt: TGTGCCAGCAGTGAAACCGGGACAGGGATGAGGGAGCAGTACTTC
abundance: -
v_gene: TRBV2
d_gene: TRBD1
j_gene: TRBJ2-7
len: 15

CDR3aa: CASRNSWWPGTEAFF
CDR3nt: TGTGCCAGCAGAAACTCCTGGTGGCCAGGGACTGAAGCTTTCTTT
abundance: -
v_gene: TRBV21-1
d_gene: -
j_gene: TRBJ1-1
len: 15

CDR3aa: CASRLQGDTAYEQYF
CDR3nt: TGTGCCAGCAGGCTACAGGGGGACACTGCTTACGAGCAGTACTTC
abundance: -
v_gene: TRBV6-5
d_gene: TRBD1
j_gene: TRBJ2-7
len: 15

CDR3aa: CAWRGASGNQPQHF
CDR3nt: TGTGCCTGGAGGGGGGCATCGGGCAATCAGCCCCAGCATTTT
abundance: -
v_gene: TRBV30
d_gene: -
j_gene: TRBJ1-5
len: 14

CDR3aa: CASSLDRASRGELFF
CDR3nt: TGTGCCAGCAGCTTGGACAGGGCGAGTCGCGGGGAGCTGTTTTTT
abundance: -
v_gene: TRBV5-6
d_gene: -
j_gene: TRBJ2-2
len: 15

CDR3aa: CASGRHRAANTGELFF
CDR3nt: TGTGCTAGTGGGCGACACAGGGCGGCGAACACCGGGGAGCTGTTTTTT
abundance: -
v_gene: TRBV12-5
d_gene: -
j_gene: TRBJ2-2
len: 16

CDR3aa: CASTEPGQGGETQYF
CDR3nt: TGTGCCAGTACCGAGCCCGGACAGGGCGGCGAGACCCAGTACTTC
abundance: -
v_gene: TRBV19
d_gene: TRBD1
j_gene: TRBJ2-5
len: 15

CDR3aa: CASSQPHRGANEKLFF
CDR3nt: TGTGCCAGCAGCCAACCGCACAGGGGGGCAAATGAAAAACTGTTTTTT
abundance: -
v_gene: TRBV11-2
d_gene: TRBD1
j_gene: TRBJ1-4
len: 16

CDR3aa: CASSLGGTTEAFF
CDR3nt: TGTGCCAGCAGCTTAGGGGGTACCACTGAAGCTTTCTTT
abundance: -
v_gene: TRBV7-2
d_gene: -
j_gene: TRBJ1-1
len: 13

CDR3aa: CASSIRTGNGMNTEAFF
CDR3nt: TGTGCCAGTAGTATACGAACAGGGAATGGGATGAACACTGAAGCTTTCTTT
abundance: -
v_gene: TRBV19
d_gene: -
j_gene: TRBJ1-1
len: 17

CDR3aa: CASGLVRQVYEQYF
CDR3nt: TGTGCTAGTGGTTTGGTACGACAGGTCTACGAGCAGTACTTC
abundance: -
v_gene: TRBV12-5
d_gene: -
j_gene: TRBJ2-7
len: 14

CDR3aa: CASSVARGGIYNEQFF
CDR3nt: TGTGCCAGCAGTGTCGCCAGGGGGGGGATCTACAATGAGCAGTTCTTC
abundance: -
v_gene: TRBV6-1
d_gene: -
j_gene: TRBJ2-1
len: 16

CDR3aa: CASSDSQFSYNSPLHF
CDR3nt: TGTGCCAGTAGCGACAGTCAATTTTCCTATAATTCACCCCTCCACTTT
abundance: -
v_gene: TRBV19
d_gene: -
j_gene: TRBJ1-6
len: 16

CDR3aa: CASSQRTGGRPEKLFF
CDR3nt: TGTGCCAGCAGTCAGAGAACAGGGGGGAGGCCTGAAAAACTGTTTTTT
abundance: -
v_gene: TRBV2
d_gene: TRBD1
j_gene: TRBJ1-4
len: 16

CDR3aa: CASSYSPGQDYNEQFF
CDR3nt: TGTGCCAGCAGTTACTCACCGGGACAGGATTACAATGAGCAGTTCTTC
abundance: -
v_gene: TRBV6-2/TRBV6-3
d_gene: TRBD1
j_gene: TRBJ2-1
len: 16

CDR3aa: CSVEGRAVAKNIQYF
CDR3nt: TGCAGCGTTGAGGGAAGGGCGGTGGCCAAAAACATTCAGTACTTC
abundance: -
v_gene: TRBV29-1
d_gene: -
j_gene: TRBJ2-4
len: 15

CDR3aa: CASHGGQGGFYGYTF
CDR3nt: TGTGCCAGCCACGGAGGACAGGGGGGGTTCTATGGCTACACCTTC
abundance: once
v_gene: TRBV28
d_gene: TRBD1
j_gene: TRBJ1-2
len: 15

CDR3aa: CASSRETWIEAFF
CDR3nt: TGTGCCAGCAGCCGGGAGACATGGATTGAAGCTTTCTTT
abundance: -
v_gene: TRBV9
d_gene: -
j_gene: TRBJ1-1
len: 13

CDR3aa: CATSRDLGDSNQPQHF
CDR3nt: TGTGCCACCAGCAGAGATCTAGGGGATTCCAATCAGCCCCAGCATTTT
abundance: -
v_gene: TRBV15
d_gene: -
j_gene: TRBJ1-5
len: 16

CDR3aa: CASERAGGRGGYTF
CDR3nt: TGTGCCAGCGAACGCGCCGGGGGTAGGGGTGGCTACACCTTC
abundance: -
v_gene: TRBV13
d_gene: -
j_gene: TRBJ1-2
len: 14

CDR3aa: CASSPGTDGVEAFF
CDR3nt: TGTGCCAGCAGCCCCGGGACTGACGGGGTTGAAGCTTTCTTT
abundance: -
v_gene: TRBV6-5
d_gene: -
j_gene: TRBJ1-1
len: 14

CDR3aa: CASSLGNTIYF
CDR3nt: TGTGCCAGCAGCCTCGGAAACACCATATATTTT
abundance: -
v_gene: TRBV7-9
d_gene: -
j_gene: TRBJ1-3
len: 11

CDR3aa: CASSSWTSGRNEQFF
CDR3nt: TGTGCCAGCAGTTCGTGGACTAGCGGGAGGAATGAGCAGTTCTTC
abundance: -
v_gene: TRBV6-2/TRBV6-3
d_gene: TRBD2
j_gene: TRBJ2-1
len: 15

CDR3aa: CASSPLTGGSYNEQFF
CDR3nt: TGTGCCAGCAGTCCCCTTACGGGGGGTTCCTACAATGAGCAGTTCTTC
abundance: -
v_gene: TRBV27
d_gene: TRBD2
j_gene: TRBJ2-1
len: 16